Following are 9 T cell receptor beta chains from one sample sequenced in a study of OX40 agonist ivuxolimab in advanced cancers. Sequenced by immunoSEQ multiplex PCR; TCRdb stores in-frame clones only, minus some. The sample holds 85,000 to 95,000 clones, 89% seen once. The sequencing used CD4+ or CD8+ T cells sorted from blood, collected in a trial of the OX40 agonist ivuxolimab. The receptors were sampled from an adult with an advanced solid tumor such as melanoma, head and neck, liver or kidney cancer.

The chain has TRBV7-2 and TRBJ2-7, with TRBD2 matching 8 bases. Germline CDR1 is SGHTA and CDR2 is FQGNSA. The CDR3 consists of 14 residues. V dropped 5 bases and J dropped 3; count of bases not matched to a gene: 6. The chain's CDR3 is CASSRSGRVYEQYF. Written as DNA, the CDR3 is TGTGCCAGCAGCCGAAGCGGGAGAGTCTACGAGCAGTACTTC.

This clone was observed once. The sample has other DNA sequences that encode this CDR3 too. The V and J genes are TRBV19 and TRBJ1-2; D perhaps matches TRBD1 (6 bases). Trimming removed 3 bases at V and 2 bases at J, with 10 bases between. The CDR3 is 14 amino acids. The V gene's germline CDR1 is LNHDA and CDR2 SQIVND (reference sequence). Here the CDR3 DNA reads TGTGCCAGTAGTATCGACAGGAGCAACTATGGCTACACCTTC. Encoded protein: CASSIDRSNYGYTF.

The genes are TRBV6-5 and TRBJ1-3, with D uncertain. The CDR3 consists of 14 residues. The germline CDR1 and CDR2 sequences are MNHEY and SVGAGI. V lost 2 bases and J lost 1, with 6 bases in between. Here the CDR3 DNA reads TGTGCCAGCAGTTACGACACGTCTGGAAACACCATATATTTT. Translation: CASSYDTSGNTIYF.

CDR3 in amino acids: CASNSNRGEAFF. The CDR3 region has the DNA TGTGCCAGCAACTCAAACAGGGGGGAAGCTTTCTTT. The chain combines TRBV7-2 with TRBJ1-1, with TRBD1 matching 8 bases. Per the germline V gene, CDR1 is SGHTA and CDR2 is FQGNSA. J lost 8 bases, V lost 7 bases, and 6 bases had no gene match. The CDR3 contains 12 residues. The whole variable domain, filled in from reference TRBV7-2 and TRBJ1-1, reads GAGVSQSPSNKVTEKGKDVELRCDPISGHTALYWYRQSLGQGLEFLIYFQGNSAPDKSGLPSDRFSAERTGGSVSTLTIQRTQQEDSAVYLCASNSNRGEAFFGQGTRLTVV.

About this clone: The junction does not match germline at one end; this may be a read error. The CDR3 sequence: CASSPGGTGGSNEQYF. DNA of the CDR3: TGTGCCAGCAGCCCCGGTGGGACAGGGGGCTCCAACGAGCAGTACTTC. V is TRBV4-2 and J is TRBJ2-7, with TRBD1 identical over 12 bases. CDR3 length: 16 amino acids. CDR1 and CDR2 (germline): LGHNA, YNFKEQ.

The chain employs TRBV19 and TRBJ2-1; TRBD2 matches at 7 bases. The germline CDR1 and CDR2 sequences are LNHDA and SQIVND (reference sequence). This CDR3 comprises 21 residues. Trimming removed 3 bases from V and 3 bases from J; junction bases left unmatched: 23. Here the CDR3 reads CASSMFSPASGEPAYYNEQFF. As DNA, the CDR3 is TGTGCCAGTAGTATGTTCTCCCCAGCTAGCGGTGAACCAGCCTACTACAATGAGCAGTTCTTC.

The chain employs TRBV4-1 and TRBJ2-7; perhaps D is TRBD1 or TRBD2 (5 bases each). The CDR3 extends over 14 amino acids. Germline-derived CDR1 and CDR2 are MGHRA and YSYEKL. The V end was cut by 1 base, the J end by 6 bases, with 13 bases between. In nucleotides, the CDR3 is TGCGCCAGCAGCCAAGGTTCCCATGGGGGCGAGCAGTACTTC. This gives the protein CASSQGSHGGEQYF.

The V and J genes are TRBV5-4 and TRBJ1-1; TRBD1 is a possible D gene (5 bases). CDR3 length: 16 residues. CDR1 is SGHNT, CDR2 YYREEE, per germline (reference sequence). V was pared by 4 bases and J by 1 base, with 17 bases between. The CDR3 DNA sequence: TGTGCCAGCAGCAATGGGAGGGGAGAAGGGAACACTGAAGCTTTCTTT. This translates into CASSNGRGEGNTEAFF.

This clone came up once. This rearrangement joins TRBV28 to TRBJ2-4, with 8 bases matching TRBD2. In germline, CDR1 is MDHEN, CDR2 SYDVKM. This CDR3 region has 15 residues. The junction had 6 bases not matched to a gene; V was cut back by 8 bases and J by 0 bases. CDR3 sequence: CASRSSGLAKNIQYF. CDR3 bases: TGTGCCAGCCGCTCTAGCGGGCTAGCCAAAAACATTCAGTACTTC.